This T cell receptor (beta chain) is drawn from a study of T cell responses to AZD1222 COVID-19 vaccine. Worth noting for this clone: Antigen: not known.

Regarding the study as a whole: Scientists sampled the repertoires only once the peak T cell response had passed.

Clones were read by immunoSEQ multiplex PCR, and TCRdb kept only the in-frame ones, dropping some. Of 90,000 to 150,000 clones in the sample, approximately 90% are singletons; the top ten hold about 3.7%. There are 16 residues in the CDR3. The V gene's germline CDR1 is SGHKS and CDR2 YYEKEE (reference sequence). The junction had 13 bases not matched to a gene; V was cut back by 2 bases and J by 11 bases. The origin of this receptor is an adult in good health. Sequencing was performed on peripheral blood, taken on day 0 of AZD1222 vaccination. The chain carries TRBV5-5 and TRBJ1-6; 7 bases fit TRBD1. CDR3 nucleotides: TGTGCCAGCAGCTTCGGACGACAGGGATCAGCTCCACCCCTCCACTTT. Protein sequence: CASSFGRQGSAPPLHF.